The clone carrying this TCR beta chain was counted only a few times. Its antigen is not identified. The data belong to a study of human T cells and chemical hapten exposure. Overall study results and limits: Sensitizing with DPC caused no change in TCRs above 1 in 1000 frequency.

As for time point: patch test 3, about 24 weeks after DPC sensitization. Treatment denoted: therapeutic diphenylcyclopropenone sensitization with weekly scalp DPC. Unfractionated whole blood yielded the extracted total RNA. CDR3 length: 15 residues. The germline V gene has CDR1 ENHRY and CDR2 SYGVKD. Trimming took 6 bases from V and 0 from J; bases not matched to a gene: 4. TCRdb passed the RACE reads through MiXCR, listing each CDR3 protein once. Of 210,000 or so distinct CDR3 sequences listed, 24% are singletons. The J gene is TRBJ1-3, the V gene TRBV10-3; 8 bases fit TRBD1. The sequenced sample was whole blood, obtained in connection with sensitization to the hapten diphenylcyclopropenone (DPC). The clonotype comes from a woman aged 40 to 50 with alopecia areata. Some clones in this sample may be carry-over from other donors' samples. CDR3 in amino acids: CAIRDRGSSGNTIYF. Written as DNA, the CDR3 is TGTGCCATCAGAGACAGGGGAAGCTCTGGAAACACCATATATTTT.